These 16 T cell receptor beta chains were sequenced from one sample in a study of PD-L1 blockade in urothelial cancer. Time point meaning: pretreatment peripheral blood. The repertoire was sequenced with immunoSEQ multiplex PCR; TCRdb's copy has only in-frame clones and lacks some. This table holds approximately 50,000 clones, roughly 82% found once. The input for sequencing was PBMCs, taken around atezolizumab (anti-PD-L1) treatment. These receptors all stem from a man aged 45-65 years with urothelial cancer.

In DNA form, the CDR3 reads TGTGCCACCAAAGGGGTAACTAACTATGGCTACACCTTC. It yields the protein CATKGVTNYGYTF. The chain is built from TRBV10-3 and TRBJ1-2, with a possible D match to TRBD1 (5 bases). The CDR3 covers 13 residues. CDR1 and CDR2 from the germline V gene are ENHRY and SYGVKD. V gave up 10 bases and J gave up 0 bases, with 12 bases separating them.

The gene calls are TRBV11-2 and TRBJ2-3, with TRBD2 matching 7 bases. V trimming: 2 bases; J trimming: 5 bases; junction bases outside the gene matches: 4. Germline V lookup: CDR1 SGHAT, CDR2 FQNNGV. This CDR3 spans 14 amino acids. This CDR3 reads CASSLRGSIDTQYF. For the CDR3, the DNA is TGTGCCAGCAGCTTACGCGGGAGTATAGATACGCAGTATTTT.

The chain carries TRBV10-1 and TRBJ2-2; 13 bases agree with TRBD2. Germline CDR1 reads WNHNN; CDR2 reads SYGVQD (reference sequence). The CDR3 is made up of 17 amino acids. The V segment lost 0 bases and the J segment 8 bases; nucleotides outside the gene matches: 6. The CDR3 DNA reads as TGCGCCAGCAGTGAGTCCCCCGGGACTAGCGGGATGGGGGAGCTGTTTTTT. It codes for CASSESPGTSGMGELFF.

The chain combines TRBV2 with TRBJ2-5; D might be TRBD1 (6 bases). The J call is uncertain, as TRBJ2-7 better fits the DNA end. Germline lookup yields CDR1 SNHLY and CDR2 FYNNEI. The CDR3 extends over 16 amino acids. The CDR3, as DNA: TGTGCCAGCAGTGAACTTTGGGGGCGCAGAACCTACGAGCAGTACTTC. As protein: CASSELWGRRTYEQYF.

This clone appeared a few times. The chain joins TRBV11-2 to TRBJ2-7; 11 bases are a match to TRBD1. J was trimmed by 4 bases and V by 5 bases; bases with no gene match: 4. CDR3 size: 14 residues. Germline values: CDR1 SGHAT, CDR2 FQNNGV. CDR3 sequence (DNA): TGTGCCAGCAGCCCGGACAGGGGGCCTTACGAGCAGTACTTC. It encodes CASSPDRGPYEQYF. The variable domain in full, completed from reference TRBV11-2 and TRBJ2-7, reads EAGVAQSPRYKIIEKRQSVAFWCNPISGHATLYWYQQILGQGPKLLIQFQNNGVVDDSQLPKDRFSAERLKGVDSTLKIQPAKLEDSAVYLCASSPDRGPYEQYFGPGTRLTVT.

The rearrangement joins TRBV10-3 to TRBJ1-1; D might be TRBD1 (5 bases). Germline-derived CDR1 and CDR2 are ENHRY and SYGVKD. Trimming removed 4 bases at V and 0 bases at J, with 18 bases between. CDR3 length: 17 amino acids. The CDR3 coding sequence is TGTGCCATCAGTGTGGGCCAGGGCCCAGGAATGAACACTGAAGCTTTCTTT. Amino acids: CAISVGQGPGMNTEAFF.

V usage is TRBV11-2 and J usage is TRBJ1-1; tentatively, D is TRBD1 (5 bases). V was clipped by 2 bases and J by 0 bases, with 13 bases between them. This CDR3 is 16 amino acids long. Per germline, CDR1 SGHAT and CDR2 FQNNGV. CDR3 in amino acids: CASSLNGLGVNTEAFF. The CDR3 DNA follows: TGTGCCAGCAGCTTAAATGGATTAGGGGTGAACACTGAAGCTTTCTTT.

The CDR3 reads CASSLATQGFEQFF. Here the CDR3 DNA reads TGTGCCAGCAGCTTAGCGACACAGGGATTCGAGCAGTTCTTC. The genes are TRBV7-2 and TRBJ2-1; tentative D call: TRBD1 (6 bases). The germline CDR1 and CDR2 sequences are SGHTA and FQGNSA. The CDR3 length is 14 residues. V lost 0 bases and J lost 10, with 13 bases in between. Combining the CDR3 with reference TRBV7-2 and TRBJ2-1 gives the whole variable domain GAGVSQSPSNKVTEKGKDVELRCDPISGHTALYWYRQSLGQGLEFLIYFQGNSAPDKSGLPSDRFSAERTGGSVSTLTIQRTQQEDSAVYLCASSLATQGFEQFFGPGTRLTVL.

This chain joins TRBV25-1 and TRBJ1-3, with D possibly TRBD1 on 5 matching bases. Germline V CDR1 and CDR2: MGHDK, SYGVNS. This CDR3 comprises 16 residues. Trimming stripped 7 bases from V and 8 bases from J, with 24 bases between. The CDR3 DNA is TGTGCCAGCATGAAAGCGGGGGGAGCTCCCAAAGACACCATATATTTT. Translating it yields CASMKAGGAPKDTIYF.

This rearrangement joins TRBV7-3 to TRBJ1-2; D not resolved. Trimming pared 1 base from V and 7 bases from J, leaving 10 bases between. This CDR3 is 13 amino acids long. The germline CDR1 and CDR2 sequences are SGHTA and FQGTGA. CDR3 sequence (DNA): TGTGCCAGCAGCTTAAAGGCAGGCGTTGGCTACACCTTC. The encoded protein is CASSLKAGVGYTF.

This chain's CDR3 is CATKSATNEKLFF. The DNA of the CDR3 is TGTGCCACCAAGAGTGCAACTAATGAAAAACTGTTTTTT. The chain joins TRBV10-3 to TRBJ1-4; D is ambiguous. Trimming took off 10 bases at V and 0 bases at J, with 9 bases between the two ends. The V gene's germline CDR1 is ENHRY and CDR2 SYGVKD. The CDR3 spans 13 residues.

CDR3 residues: CATGGATNEKLFF. The DNA for the CDR3 is TGTGCCACCGGCGGTGCAACTAATGAAAAACTGTTTTTT. The chain carries TRBV19 and TRBJ1-4, with D unresolved. In germline, CDR1 is LNHDA, CDR2 SQIVND (reference sequence). V was trimmed by 10 bases and J by 0 bases, leaving 9 bases between them. The CDR3 consists of 13 residues.

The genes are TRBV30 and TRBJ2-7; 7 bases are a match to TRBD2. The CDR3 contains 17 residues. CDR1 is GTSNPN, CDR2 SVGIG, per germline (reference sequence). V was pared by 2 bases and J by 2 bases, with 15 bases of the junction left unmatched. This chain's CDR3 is CAWSPAPRLARTYEQYF. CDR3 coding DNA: TGTGCCTGGAGTCCCGCCCCAAGACTAGCCAGGACCTACGAGCAGTACTTC.

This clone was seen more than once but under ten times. CDR3 in DNA: TGTGCCATCAGTGAGGCACAGGGGTTTAGCAATCAGCCCCAGCATTTT. This translates into CAISEAQGFSNQPQHF. The gene calls are TRBV10-3 and TRBJ1-5; the match to TRBD1 covers 7 bases. Germline V gene data show CDR1 as ENHRY and CDR2 as SYGVKD. J gave up 0 bases and V 2 bases, and 4 bases lay outside the gene matches. This CDR3 region has 16 residues.

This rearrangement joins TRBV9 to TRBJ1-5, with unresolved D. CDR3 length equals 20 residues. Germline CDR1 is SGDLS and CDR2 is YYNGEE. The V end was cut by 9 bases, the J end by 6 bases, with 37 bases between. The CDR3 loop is CATYVAAPTPIGIGGQPQHF. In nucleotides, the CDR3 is TGTGCCACCTATGTGGCTGCACCCACCCCGATAGGGATCGGAGGTCAGCCCCAGCATTTT. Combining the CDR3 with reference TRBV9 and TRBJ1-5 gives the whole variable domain DSGVTQTPKHLITATGQRVTLRCSPRSGDLSVYWYQQSLDQGLQFLIQYYNGEERAKGNILERFSAQQFPDLHSELNLSSLELGDSALYFCATYVAAPTPIGIGGQPQHFGDGTRLSIL.

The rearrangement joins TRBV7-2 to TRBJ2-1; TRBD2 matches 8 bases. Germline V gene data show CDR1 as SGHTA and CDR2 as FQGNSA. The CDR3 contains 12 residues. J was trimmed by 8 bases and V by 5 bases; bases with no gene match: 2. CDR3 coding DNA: TGTGCCAGCAGCCCGGGACTAGATGAGCAGTTCTTC. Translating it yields CASSPGLDEQFF.